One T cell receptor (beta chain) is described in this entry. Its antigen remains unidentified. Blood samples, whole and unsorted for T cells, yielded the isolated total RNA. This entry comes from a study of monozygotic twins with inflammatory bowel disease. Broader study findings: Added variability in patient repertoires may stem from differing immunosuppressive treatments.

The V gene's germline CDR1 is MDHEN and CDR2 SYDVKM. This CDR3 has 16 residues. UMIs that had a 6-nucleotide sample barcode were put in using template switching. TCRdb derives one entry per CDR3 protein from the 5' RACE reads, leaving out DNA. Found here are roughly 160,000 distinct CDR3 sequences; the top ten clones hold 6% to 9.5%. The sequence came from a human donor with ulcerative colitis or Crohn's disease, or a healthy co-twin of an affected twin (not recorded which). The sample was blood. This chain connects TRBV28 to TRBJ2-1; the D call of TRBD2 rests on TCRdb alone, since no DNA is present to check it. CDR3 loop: CASSFTLAGGNNEQFF.